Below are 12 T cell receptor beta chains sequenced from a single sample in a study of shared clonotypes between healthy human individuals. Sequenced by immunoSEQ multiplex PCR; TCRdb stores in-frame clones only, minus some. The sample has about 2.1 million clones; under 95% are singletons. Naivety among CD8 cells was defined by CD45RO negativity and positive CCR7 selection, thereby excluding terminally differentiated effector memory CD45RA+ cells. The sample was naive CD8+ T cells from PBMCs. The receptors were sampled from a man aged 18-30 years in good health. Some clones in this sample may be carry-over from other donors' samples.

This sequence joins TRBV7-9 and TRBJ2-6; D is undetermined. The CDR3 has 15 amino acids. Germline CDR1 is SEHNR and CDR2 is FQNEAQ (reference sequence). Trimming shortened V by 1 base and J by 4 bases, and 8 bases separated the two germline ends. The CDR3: CASSLGVNGANVLTF. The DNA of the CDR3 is TGTGCCAGCAGCTTAGGGGTGAACGGGGCCAACGTCCTGACTTTC.

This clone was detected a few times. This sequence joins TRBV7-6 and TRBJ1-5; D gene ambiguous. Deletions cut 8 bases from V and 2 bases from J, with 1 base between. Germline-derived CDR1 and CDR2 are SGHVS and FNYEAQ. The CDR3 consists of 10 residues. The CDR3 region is CASGNQPQHF. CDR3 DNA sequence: TGTGCCAGCGGCAATCAGCCCCAGCATTTT.

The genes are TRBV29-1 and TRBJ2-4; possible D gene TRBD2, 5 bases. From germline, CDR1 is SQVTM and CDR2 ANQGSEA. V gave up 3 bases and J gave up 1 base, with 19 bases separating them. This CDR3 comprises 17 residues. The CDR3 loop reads CSVDGEKETYAKNIQYF. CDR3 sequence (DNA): TGCAGCGTTGACGGGGAGAAGGAGACCTACGCCAAAAACATTCAGTACTTC.

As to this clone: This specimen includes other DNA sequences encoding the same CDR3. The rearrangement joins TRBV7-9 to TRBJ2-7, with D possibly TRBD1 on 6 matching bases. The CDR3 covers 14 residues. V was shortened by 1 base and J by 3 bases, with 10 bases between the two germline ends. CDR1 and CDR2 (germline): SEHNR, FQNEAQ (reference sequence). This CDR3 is CASSLGTVSYEQYF. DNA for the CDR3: TGTGCCAGCAGCTTAGGGACAGTCAGCTACGAGCAGTACTTC.

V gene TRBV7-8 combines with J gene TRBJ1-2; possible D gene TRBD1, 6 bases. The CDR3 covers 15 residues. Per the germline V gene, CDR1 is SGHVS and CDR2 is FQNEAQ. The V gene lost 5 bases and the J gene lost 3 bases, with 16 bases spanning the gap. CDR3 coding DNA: TGTGCCAGCAGCCCTCGGACAGCTTTCCACTATGGCTACACCTTC. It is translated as CASSPRTAFHYGYTF.

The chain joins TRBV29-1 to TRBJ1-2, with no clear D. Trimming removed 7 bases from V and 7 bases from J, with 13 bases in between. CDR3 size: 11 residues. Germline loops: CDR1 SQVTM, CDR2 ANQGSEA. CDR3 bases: TGCAGCGGACGGATCTCCGGTGGCTACACCTTC. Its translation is CSGRISGGYTF. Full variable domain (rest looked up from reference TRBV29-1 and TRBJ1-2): SAVISQKPSRDICQRGTSLTIQCQVDSQVTMMFWYRQQPGQSLTLIATANQGSEATYESGFVIDKFPISRPNLTFSTLTVSNMSPEDSSIYLCSGRISGGYTFGSGTRLTVV.

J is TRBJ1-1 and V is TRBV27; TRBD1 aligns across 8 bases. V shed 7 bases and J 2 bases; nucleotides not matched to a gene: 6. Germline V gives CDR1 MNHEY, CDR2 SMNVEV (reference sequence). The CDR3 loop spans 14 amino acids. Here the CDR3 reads CASKIDRGNTEAFF. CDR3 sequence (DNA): TGTGCCAGCAAAATCGACAGGGGTAACACTGAAGCTTTCTTT.

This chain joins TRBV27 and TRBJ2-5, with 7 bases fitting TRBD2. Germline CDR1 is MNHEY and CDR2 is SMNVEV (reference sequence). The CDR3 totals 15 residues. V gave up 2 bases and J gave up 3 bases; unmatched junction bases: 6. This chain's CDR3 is CASSLLAGTKETQYF. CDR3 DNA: TGTGCCAGCAGTTTACTGGCTGGGACTAAAGAGACCCAGTACTTC.

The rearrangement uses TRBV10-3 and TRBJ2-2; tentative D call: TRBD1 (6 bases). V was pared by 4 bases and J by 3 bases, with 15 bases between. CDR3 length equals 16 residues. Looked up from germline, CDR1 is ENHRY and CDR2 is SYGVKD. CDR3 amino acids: CAISGTVSVDTGELFF. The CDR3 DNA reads TGTGCCATCAGTGGGACAGTATCGGTGGACACCGGGGAGCTGTTTTTT.

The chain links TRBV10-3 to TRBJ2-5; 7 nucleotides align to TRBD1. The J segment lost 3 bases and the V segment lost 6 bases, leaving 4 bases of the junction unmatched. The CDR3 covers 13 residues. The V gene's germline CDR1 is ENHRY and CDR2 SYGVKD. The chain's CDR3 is CAISRGGEETQYF. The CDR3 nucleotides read TGTGCCATCAGCCGAGGGGGCGAAGAGACCCAGTACTTC.

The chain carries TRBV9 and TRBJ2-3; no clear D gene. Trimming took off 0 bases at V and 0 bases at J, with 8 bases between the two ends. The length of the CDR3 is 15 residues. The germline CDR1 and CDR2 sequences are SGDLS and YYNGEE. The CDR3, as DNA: TGTGCCAGCAGCGTAGTGGGTAAAAGCACAGATACGCAGTATTTT. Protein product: CASSVVGKSTDTQYF.

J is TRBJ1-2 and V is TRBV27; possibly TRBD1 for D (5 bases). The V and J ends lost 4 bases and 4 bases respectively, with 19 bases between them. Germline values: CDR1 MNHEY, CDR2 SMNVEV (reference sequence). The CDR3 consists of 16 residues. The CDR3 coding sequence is TGTGCCAGCAGTTACCGGGTTGGGGGGGTACCCTATGGCTACACCTTC. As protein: CASSYRVGGVPYGYTF.